These 26 T cell receptor beta chains were all obtained from the same sample, sequenced in a study of cytomegalovirus exposure and HLA in healthy donors. Clones were read by immunoSEQ multiplex PCR, and TCRdb kept only the in-frame ones, dropping some. The data contain 250,000 to 300,000 clones, 70% to 90% of them singletons. Material for sequencing was PBMCs. Every receptor here comes from a woman under 30 in good health and CMV-seronegative.

This chain uses TRBV27 with TRBJ2-7, with TRBD1 as a possible D gene (6 bases). V lost 3 bases and J 3 bases, leaving 12 bases between the germline ends. The CDR3 contains 14 residues. Germline V gene lookup returns CDR1 MNHEY and CDR2 SMNVEV (reference sequence). The CDR3 is CASSFRTAYYEQYF. Here the CDR3 DNA reads TGTGCCAGCAGTTTTCGGACAGCCTACTACGAGCAGTACTTC.

The chain combines TRBV11-2 with TRBJ2-3; D ambiguous. The germline CDR1 and CDR2 sequences are SGHAT and FQNNGV. Trimming pared 0 bases from V and 3 bases from J, leaving 7 bases between. The CDR3 sequence is 14 residues long. As DNA, the CDR3 is TGTGCCAGCAGCTTAGATCGGTTTACAGATACGCAGTATTTT. Translated, it gives CASSLDRFTDTQYF. Full variable domain (rest looked up from reference TRBV11-2 and TRBJ2-3): EAGVAQSPRYKIIEKRQSVAFWCNPISGHATLYWYQQILGQGPKLLIQFQNNGVVDDSQLPKDRFSAERLKGVDSTLKIQPAKLEDSAVYLCASSLDRFTDTQYFGPGTRLTVL.

This rearrangement joins TRBV28 to TRBJ1-5, with D possibly matching TRBD1 (5 bases). This CDR3 contains 19 residues. Deletions cut 2 bases from V and 3 bases from J, with 23 bases between. The germline gives CDR1 MDHEN, CDR2 SYDVKM. In DNA, the CDR3 is TGTGCCAGCAGTTTAACCCCGGTAGGGGTCACGTTTCTCAATCAGCCCCAGCATTTT. Protein: CASSLTPVGVTFLNQPQHF.

Turning to this clone: Other DNA sequences in this specimen translate into the identical CDR3. The chain links TRBV30 to TRBJ1-5; 8 bases match TRBD1. Looked up from germline, CDR1 is GTSNPN and CDR2 is SVGIG (reference sequence). The CDR3 is 14 amino acids. V lost 3 bases and J lost 2; bases outside the gene matches: 3. The CDR3 sequence is CAWSAGQGNQPQHF. CDR3 sequence (DNA): TGTGCCTGGAGCGCGGGACAGGGCAATCAGCCCCAGCATTTT.

The chain links TRBV12-5 to TRBJ2-1, with TRBD1 matching 8 bases. The germline gives CDR1 LGHNT, CDR2 FRNRAP. Trimming cost V 3 bases and J 0 bases; bases outside gene matches: 1. The CDR3 is 15 amino acids. The CDR3 reads CASGLGQGSYNEQFF. The CDR3, as DNA: TGTGCTAGTGGTTTAGGACAGGGCTCCTACAATGAGCAGTTCTTC.

This clone was seen only a few times. The chain has TRBV5-6 and TRBJ1-2, with 7 bases fitting TRBD1. The CDR3 has 13 amino acids. V gave up 3 bases and J gave up 4 bases; unmatched junction bases: 3. Germline CDR1 is SGHDT and CDR2 is YYEEEE. The CDR3 reads CASSSTGAYGYTF. CDR3 nucleotides: TGTGCCAGCAGCTCAACAGGGGCCTATGGCTACACCTTC.

This clone was seen a single time. The chain is built from TRBV7-9 and TRBJ2-2; perhaps TRBD2 as D (6 bases). Trimming cost V 0 bases and J 0 bases, with 8 bases left between them. The CDR3 covers 16 residues. Germline values: CDR1 SEHNR, CDR2 FQNEAQ (reference sequence). Written as DNA, the CDR3 is TGTGCCAGCAGCTTAGCCGGGACTGCGAACACCGGGGAGCTGTTTTTT. Translating gives CASSLAGTANTGELFF.

This rearrangement joins TRBV6-4 to TRBJ1-2; D perhaps matches TRBD1 (5 bases). Looked up from germline, CDR1 is MRHNA and CDR2 is SNTAGT. V gave up 0 bases and J gave up 7 bases, with 6 bases separating them. The CDR3 is 12 residues long. This CDR3 reads CASSDSQGGYTF. Written as DNA, the CDR3 is TGTGCCAGCAGTGACTCCCAGGGTGGCTACACCTTC.

The chain recombines TRBV5-1 with TRBJ2-6; D may be TRBD1 (5 bases). Germline loops: CDR1 SGHRS, CDR2 YFSETQ. Trimming left V 0 bases short and J 3 bases short, with 7 bases between. The CDR3 contains 15 residues. The CDR3 sequence is CASSLGGYGANVLTF. CDR3 sequence (DNA): TGCGCCAGCAGCTTGGGGGGCTATGGGGCCAACGTCCTGACTTTC.

The V gene is TRBV7-9, the J gene TRBJ2-2; D possibly corresponds to TRBD1 (6 bases). The germline V and J ends were trimmed by 3 bases and 2 bases, with 16 bases remaining between them. The CDR3 loop spans 17 amino acids. CDR1 and CDR2 (germline): SEHNR, FQNEAQ (reference sequence). CDR3 nucleotides: TGTGCCAGCAGCTTGGGAGACAGGACCACTAACACCGGGGAGCTGTTTTTT. Translating gives CASSLGDRTTNTGELFF.

The V and J genes are TRBV5-1 and TRBJ2-5, with D possibly matching TRBD1 (5 bases). Trimming took off 2 bases at V and 10 bases at J, with 12 bases between the two ends. This CDR3 region has 12 residues. CDR1 is SGHRS, CDR2 YFSETQ, per germline. Here the CDR3 DNA reads TGCGCCAGCAGCTTAGAAGGGGCCAACCAGTACTTC. Protein product: CASSLEGANQYF.

The chain links TRBV27 to TRBJ2-7, with D possibly being TRBD1 (6 bases). CDR1 is MNHEY and CDR2 is SMNVEV in the germline V gene (reference sequence). CDR3 length equals 13 residues. V lost 5 bases, J lost 3 bases, and 11 bases lay in between. The CDR3 is CASSMGAGYEQYF. CDR3 nucleotides: TGTGCCAGCAGTATGGGGGCAGGCTACGAGCAGTACTTC.

V usage is TRBV25-1 and J usage is TRBJ2-2; 10 bases are shared with TRBD2. V lost 0 bases, J lost 4 bases, and 5 bases stayed unmatched. Germline-derived CDR1 and CDR2 are MGHDK and SYGVNS. CDR3 length equals 17 residues. The CDR3 here is CASSEYTSGTVTGELFF. DNA for the CDR3: TGTGCCAGCAGTGAATACACTAGCGGGACAGTCACCGGGGAGCTGTTTTTT.

This clone was counted between two and nine times. The chain employs TRBV27 and TRBJ2-2; TRBD1 aligns across 9 bases. With V trimmed by 5 bases and J by 5 bases, 6 bases remained unmatched. This CDR3 comprises 15 residues. CDR1 and CDR2 from the germline V gene are MNHEY and SMNVEV (reference sequence). The CDR3 DNA reads as TGTGCCAGCAGTCAAGGGGACAGGGTAACCGGGGAGCTGTTTTTT. This sequence encodes CASSQGDRVTGELFF.

The gene calls are TRBV7-2 and TRBJ1-1; D possibly corresponds to TRBD1 (5 bases). V lost 5 bases and J 0 bases, leaving 13 bases between the germline ends. This CDR3 region has 15 residues. The germline V gene has CDR1 SGHTA and CDR2 FQGNSA. CDR3 protein: CASSDAWGMNTEAFF. Written as DNA, the CDR3 is TGTGCCAGCAGCGACGCTTGGGGCATGAACACTGAAGCTTTCTTT.

V gene TRBV19 combines with J gene TRBJ2-3; TRBD1 aligns across 8 bases. V shed 5 bases, J shed 4 bases, and the junction held 8 bases outside the gene matches. Germline lookup yields CDR1 LNHDA and CDR2 SQIVND (reference sequence). This CDR3 comprises 15 residues. The CDR3 DNA reads as TGTGCCAGTAGTCCAAAGGGGACAGGTCCAGATACGCAGTATTTT. Its translation: CASSPKGTGPDTQYF.

The gene calls are TRBV6-4 and TRBJ2-1; possible D gene TRBD2, 5 bases. Deletions cut 9 bases from V and 0 bases from J, with 18 bases between. The CDR3 loop spans 16 amino acids. In germline, CDR1 is MRHNA, CDR2 SNTAGT. This CDR3 reads CASKKEAASSYNEQFF. The DNA for the CDR3 is TGTGCCAGTAAAAAGGAGGCGGCGAGCTCCTACAATGAGCAGTTCTTC.

This clone was found once. The chain employs TRBV2 and TRBJ2-5; 7 nucleotides align to TRBD1. The CDR3 covers 14 residues. In germline, CDR1 is SNHLY, CDR2 FYNNEI. Unmatched junction bases numbered 4, after V lost 5 bases and J lost 1 base. Written as DNA, the CDR3 is TGTGCCAGCAGTCAACAGGGGACCCAAGAGACCCAGTACTTC. Translated, it gives CASSQQGTQETQYF.

This clone was seen more than once but under ten times. The chain carries TRBV14 and TRBJ1-2; 9 bases are a match to TRBD1. The CDR3 runs to 15 residues. V dropped 1 base and J dropped 8; count of bases not matched to a gene: 8. The germline V gene encodes CDR1 SGHDN and CDR2 FVKESK. In nucleotides, the CDR3 is TGTGCCAGCAGCCAAGCTAGGACAGGGGTTGGCGGCTACACCTTC. Translation gives CASSQARTGVGGYTF.

This chain links TRBV5-1 with TRBJ1-1, with D uncertain. From germline, CDR1 is SGHRS and CDR2 YFSETQ. The CDR3 is 14 amino acids. V was cut by 0 bases and J by 10 bases, with 16 bases left in between. The CDR3 region is CASSLEVSGRGAFF. Written as DNA, the CDR3 is TGCGCCAGCAGCTTGGAAGTATCGGGTCGGGGAGCTTTCTTT.

V is TRBV2 and J is TRBJ2-7; 10 bases align to TRBD1. With 6 bases clipped from V and 6 bases from J, the junction kept 2 bases outside the gene matches. The germline V gene encodes CDR1 SNHLY and CDR2 FYNNEI. This CDR3 is 12 amino acids long. DNA of the CDR3: TGTGCCAGCAGCCGGGACAGGGGCGAGCAGTACTTC. Translating gives CASSRDRGEQYF.

The chain recombines TRBV4-1 with TRBJ2-7; D unclear. CDR1 MGHRA and CDR2 YSYEKL come from the germline V gene. Trimming shortened V by 1 base and J by 4 bases, and 11 bases separated the two germline ends. This CDR3 comprises 14 residues. The CDR3 loop reads CASSQVLQRYEQYF. The CDR3, as DNA: TGCGCCAGCAGCCAAGTCTTGCAGCGTTACGAGCAGTACTTC.

This rearrangement joins TRBV6-1 to TRBJ2-5; tentatively, D is TRBD1 (5 bases). The CDR3 length is 12 residues. Germline CDR1 MNHNS, CDR2 SASEGT. V was cut by 6 bases and J by 0 bases, with 5 bases left in between. DNA for the CDR3: TGTGCCAGCAGGACAGACCAAGAGACCCAGTACTTC. Its translation: CASRTDQETQYF.

The chain employs TRBV7-8 and TRBJ1-3, with unresolved D. The CDR3 has 13 amino acids. Germline V lookup: CDR1 SGHVS, CDR2 FQNEAQ. The ends were cut back, 5 bases at V and 6 bases at J, with 11 bases in the middle. The CDR3 is CASSAGVENTIYF. In nucleotides, the CDR3 is TGTGCCAGCAGCGCCGGGGTCGAAAACACCATATATTTT.

The rearrangement links TRBV30 to TRBJ2-2, with D perhaps matching TRBD2 (6 bases). The CDR3 totals 13 residues. The germline gives CDR1 GTSNPN, CDR2 SVGIG (reference sequence). The V and J ends lost 8 bases and 7 bases respectively, with 17 bases between them. The CDR3 sequence: CARLGTPNGELFF. The CDR3 DNA reads as TGTGCCCGCCTCGGGACTCCTAACGGGGAGCTGTTTTTT.

As regards this clone: In the same sample, other DNA sequences code for this CDR3. The chain uses TRBV4-1 and TRBJ1-5, with D hard to call. The CDR3 has 13 residues. CDR1 is MGHRA and CDR2 is YSYEKL in the germline V gene. The ends were cut back, 1 base at V and 5 bases at J, with 6 bases in the middle. The CDR3 region is CASSQGGDQPQHF. CDR3 DNA: TGCGCCAGCAGCCAAGGCGGGGATCAGCCCCAGCATTTT.